A selection of T cell receptor gamma chains follows, all from one sample in a study of fetal and pediatric gammadelta thymocytes. TCRdb applied CATT to the reads for clone calling. The table has 250 or so gamma-chain clones, about 1.2% seen once. Source material: Vgamma9Vdelta2 gamma-delta T cells from the thymus. These receptors were obtained from a child who underwent cardiac surgery and was recorded as healthy. Each CDR3 is given with its conserved first and last residue. The size field is filled for only some rows; it gives once, few, many or a size class.

v_gene,abundance,j_gene,CDR3aa,CDR3nt
TRGV9,large,TRGJP,CALWEVQELGKKIKVF,TGTGCCTTGTGGGAGGTTCAAGAGTTGGGCAAAAAAATCAAGGTATTT
TRGV9,large,TRGJP,CALWGMQELGKKIKVF,TGTGCCTTGTGGGGGATGCAAGAGTTGGGCAAAAAAATCAAGGTATTT
TRGV9,large,TRGJP,CALWETKELGKKIKVF,TGTGCCTTGTGGGAGACCAAAGAGTTGGGCAAAAAAATCAAGGTATTT
TRGV9,large,TRGJ1/TRGJ2,CALWEVSYYKKLF,TGTGCCTTGTGGGAGGTCAGTTATTATAAGAAACTCTTT
TRGV9,hyperexpanded,TRGJ1/TRGJ2,CALWEVHAGIYYKKLF,TGTGCCTTGTGGGAGGTGCACGCAGGAATTTATTATAAGAAACTCTTT
TRGV9,large,TRGJP,CALWDGKKELGKKIKVF,TGTGCCTTGTGGGACGGAAAAAAAGAGTTGGGCAAAAAAATCAAGGTATTT
TRGV9,hyperexpanded,TRGJP,CALWEELELGKKIKVF,TGTGCCTTGTGGGAGGAGTTGGAGTTGGGCAAAAAAATCAAGGTATTT
TRGV9,large,TRGJ1/TRGJ2,CALWETLYKKLF,TGTGCCTTGTGGGAGACCCTTTATAAGAAACTCTTT
TRGV9,large,TRGJ1/TRGJ2,CALWDSSKKLF,TGTGCCTTGTGGGATTCCTCTAAGAAACTCTTT
TRGV9,large,TRGJP,CALWEVQGELGKKIKVF,TGTGCCTTGTGGGAGGTGCAGGGGGAGTTGGGCAAAAAAATCAAGGTATTT
TRGV9,large,TRGJP,CALWEAQELGKKIKVF,TGTGCCTTGTGGGAGGCACAAGAGTTGGGCAAAAAAATCAAGGTATTT
TRGV2,large,TRGJP2,CATWDELVGSDWIKTF,TGTGCCACCTGGGACGAACTGGTGGGTAGTGATTGGATCAAGACGTTT
TRGV9,large,TRGJ1/TRGJ2,CALWEVRGNYYKKLF,TGTGCCTTGTGGGAGGTGCGGGGGAATTATTATAAGAAACTCTTT
TRGV9,hyperexpanded,TRGJ1/TRGJ2,CALWEVNGNYYKKLF,TGTGCCTTGTGGGAGGTAAATGGGAATTATTATAAGAAACTCTTT
TRGV9,hyperexpanded,TRGJ1/TRGJ2,CALWEVRRKCSYKKLF,TGTGCCTTGTGGGAGGTGCGAAGAAAGTGTTCTTATAAGAAACTCTTT
TRGV9,large,TRGJ1/TRGJ2,CALWEVNYKKLF,TGTGCCTTGTGGGAGGTGAATTATAAGAAACTCTTT
TRGV9,large,TRGJ1/TRGJ2,CALWEVQGKLF,TGTGCCTTGTGGGAGGTGCAAGGGAAACTCTTT
TRGV2,large,TRGJ1/TRGJ2,CATWDAHLTYYKKLF,TGTGCCACCTGGGACGCTCATTTAACTTATTATAAGAAACTCTTT
TRGV9,hyperexpanded,TRGJP,CALWEVEELGKKIKVF,TGTGCCTTGTGGGAGGTGGAGGAGTTGGGCAAAAAAATCAAGGTATTT
TRGV5,hyperexpanded,TRGJ1/TRGJ2,CATWGATNYYKKLF,TGTGCCACCTGGGGGGCAACGAATTATTATAAGAAACTCTTT
TRGV9,large,TRGJ1/TRGJ2,CALWEATSDYKKLF,TGTGCCTTGTGGGAGGCCACGTCGGATTATAAGAAACTCTTT
TRGV9,large,TRGJ1/TRGJ2,CALWESYYKKLF,TGTGCCTTGTGGGAGTCGTATTATAAGAAACTCTTT
TRGV9,hyperexpanded,TRGJ1/TRGJ2,CALWEVPYYKKLF,TGTGCCTTGTGGGAGGTACCTTATTATAAGAAACTCTTT
TRGV9,large,TRGJP,CALWDTEGLGKKIKVF,TGTGCCTTGTGGGATACGGAAGGGTTGGGCAAAAAAATCAAGGTATTT
TRGV9,.,TRGJP,CALWGKELGKKIKVF,TGTGCCTTGTGGGGAAAAGAGTTGGGCAAAAAAATCAAGGTATTT
TRGV9,large,TRGJP,CALWEAPQELGKKIKVF,TGTGCCTTGTGGGAGGCCCCTCAAGAGTTGGGCAAAAAAATCAAGGTATTT
TRGV9,large,TRGJP,CALWEVRELGKKIKVF,TGTGCCTTGTGGGAGGTGCGGGAGTTGGGCAAAAAAATCAAGGTATTT
TRGV9,large,TRGJ1/TRGJ2,CALWEVQLASYKKLF,TGTGCCTTGTGGGAGGTGCAGCTTGCGTCCTATAAGAAACTCTTT
TRGV9,large,TRGJP,CALWEPPKELGKKIKVF,TGTGCCTTGTGGGAGCCACCTAAAGAGTTGGGCAAAAAAATCAAGGTATTT
TRGV9,large,TRGJ1/TRGJ2,CALWEQGGYKKLF,TGTGCCTTGTGGGAGCAGGGTGGTTATAAGAAACTCTTT
TRGV9,medium-sized,TRGJP,CALWEAKELGKKIKVF,TGTGCCTTGTGGGAGGCTAAAGAGTTGGGCAAAAAAATCAAGGTATTT
TRGV9,large,TRGJ1/TRGJ2,CALWEGNYYKKLF,TGTGCCTTGTGGGAGGGAAATTATTATAAGAAACTCTTT
TRGV9,large,TRGJ1/TRGJ2,CALWEGRYYKKLF,TGTGCCTTGTGGGAGGGGCGATATTATAAGAAACTCTTT
TRGV2,hyperexpanded,TRGJP2,CATWEIWRIKTF,TGTGCCACCTGGGAAATTTGGAGGATCAAGACGTTT
TRGV9,hyperexpanded,TRGJP,CALWEAPRQELGKKIKVF,TGTGCCTTGTGGGAGGCCCCCCGGCAAGAGTTGGGCAAAAAAATCAAGGTATTT
TRGV9,few,TRGJ1/TRGJ2,CALWEENSNYYKKLF,TGTGCCTTGTGGGAGGAGAATTCGAATTATTATAAGAAACTCTTT
TRGV10,large,TRGJ1/TRGJ2,CAAWALEYYKKLF,TGTGCTGCGTGGGCCTTAGAATATTATAAGAAACTCTTT
TRGV9,few,TRGJ1/TRGJ2,CALWDPFRTPDTKKLF,TGTGCCTTGTGGGACCCTTTCCGAACGCCTGATACTAAGAAACTCTTT
TRGV9,large,TRGJP,CALWEPQELGKKIKVF,TGTGCCTTGTGGGAGCCCCAAGAGTTGGGCAAAAAAATCAAGGTATTT
TRGV9,large,TRGJ1/TRGJ2,CALWEDYKKLF,TGTGCCTTGTGGGAGGATTATAAGAAACTCTTT
TRGV9,large,TRGJP2,CALWEVRIISDWIKTF,TGTGCCTTGTGGGAGGTGCGGATTATTAGTGATTGGATCAAGACGTTT
TRGV9,medium-sized,TRGJP,CALWERRLQELGKKIKVF,TGTGCCTTGTGGGAGCGGAGGCTGCAAGAGTTGGGCAAAAAAATCAAGGTATTT
TRGV5P,large,TRGJ1/TRGJ2,CATWAPTNNDYKKLF,TGTGCCACCTGGGCCCCTACAAATAACGATTATAAGAAACTCTTT
TRGV9,large,TRGJ1/TRGJ2,CALWEVYYYKKLF,TGTGCCTTGTGGGAGGTTTATTATTATAAGAAACTCTTT